The rows below give T cell receptor beta chains drawn from one sample of a study of shared clonotypes between healthy human individuals. TCRdb's table, derived via immunoSEQ multiplex PCR, lists solely in-frame clones and lacks some. The sample holds about 2.1 million clones, roughly 91% seen once. What was sequenced was naive CD8+ T cells from PBMCs. These receptors were obtained from a man aged 18 to 29 in good health. Some clones in this sample may be carry-over from other donors' samples. Both conserved end residues are part of each CDR3. The order of the fields is J gene, V gene, CDR3 protein.

j_call: TRBJ1-1; v_call: TRBV25-1; cdr3_aa: CASSEWGGRTAFF
j_call: TRBJ1-1; v_call: TRBV27; cdr3_aa: CASSPNDRAHTEAFF
j_call: TRBJ1-1; v_call: TRBV4-2; cdr3_aa: CASSQPTGMNTEAFF
j_call: TRBJ2-7; v_call: TRBV6-1; cdr3_aa: CASSEFRRLPSYEQYF
j_call: TRBJ2-7; v_call: TRBV27; cdr3_aa: CASSLIGGTSYEQYF
j_call: TRBJ2-1; v_call: TRBV30; cdr3_aa: CAWSPDYGLNEQFF
j_call: TRBJ2-3; v_call: TRBV5-4; cdr3_aa: CASSFRAGGLTDTQYF
j_call: TRBJ2-7; v_call: TRBV5-5; cdr3_aa: CASSLGDRHEQYF
j_call: TRBJ2-3; v_call: TRBV27; cdr3_aa: CASSRPGTSGRSTDTQYF
j_call: TRBJ2-7; v_call: TRBV14; cdr3_aa: CASSQEAGSHEQYF
j_call: TRBJ2-1; v_call: TRBV5-6; cdr3_aa: CASSPGSLHNEQFF
j_call: TRBJ1-2; v_call: TRBV10-2; cdr3_aa: CASSEAILSPYGYTF
j_call: TRBJ1-2; v_call: TRBV4-1; cdr3_aa: CASSQEELDYGYTF
j_call: TRBJ1-1; v_call: TRBV6-5; cdr3_aa: CASSQGEEAFF
j_call: TRBJ1-4; v_call: TRBV6-1; cdr3_aa: CASYNEKLFF
j_call: TRBJ2-3; v_call: TRBV6-4; cdr3_aa: CASSGWASGRQDTQYF
j_call: TRBJ2-5; v_call: TRBV29-1; cdr3_aa: CSVVPPTSGSEETQYF
j_call: TRBJ2-3; v_call: TRBV10-3; cdr3_aa: CAISEKTRGTGRIDTQYF
j_call: TRBJ2-7; v_call: TRBV27; cdr3_aa: CASSSETISYEQYF
j_call: TRBJ2-5; v_call: TRBV19; cdr3_aa: CASSIVRGGETQYF
j_call: TRBJ2-7; v_call: TRBV6-5; cdr3_aa: CASSYSGASWGYEQYF
j_call: TRBJ2-1; v_call: TRBV7-2; cdr3_aa: CASSFWGYNEQFF
j_call: TRBJ2-5; v_call: TRBV9; cdr3_aa: CASTLSGRAQETQYF
j_call: TRBJ1-4; v_call: TRBV5-8; cdr3_aa: CASSFPQSTLFF
j_call: TRBJ1-5; v_call: TRBV27; cdr3_aa: CASSLWVGQPQHF
j_call: TRBJ1-4; v_call: TRBV9; cdr3_aa: CASSTGQRTTNEKLFF